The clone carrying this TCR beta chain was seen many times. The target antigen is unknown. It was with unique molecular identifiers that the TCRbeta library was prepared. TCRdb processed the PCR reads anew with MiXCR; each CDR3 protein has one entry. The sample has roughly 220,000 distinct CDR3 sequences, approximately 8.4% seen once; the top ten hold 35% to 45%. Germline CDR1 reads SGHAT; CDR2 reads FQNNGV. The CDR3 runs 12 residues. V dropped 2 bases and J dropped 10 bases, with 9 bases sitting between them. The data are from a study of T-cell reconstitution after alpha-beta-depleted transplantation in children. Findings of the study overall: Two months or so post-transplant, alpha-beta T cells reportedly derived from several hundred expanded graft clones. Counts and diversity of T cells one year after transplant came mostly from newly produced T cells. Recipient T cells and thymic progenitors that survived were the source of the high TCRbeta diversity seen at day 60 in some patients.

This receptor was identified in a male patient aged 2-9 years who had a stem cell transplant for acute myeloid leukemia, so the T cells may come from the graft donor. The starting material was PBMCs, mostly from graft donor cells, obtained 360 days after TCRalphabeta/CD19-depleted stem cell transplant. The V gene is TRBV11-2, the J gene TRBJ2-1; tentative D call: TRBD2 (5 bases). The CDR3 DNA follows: TGTGCCAGCAGCTTACTGTCTAGCGAGCAGTTCTTC. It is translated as CASSLLSSEQFF. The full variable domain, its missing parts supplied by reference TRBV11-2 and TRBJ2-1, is EAGVAQSPRYKIIEKRQSVAFWCNPISGHATLYWYQQILGQGPKLLIQFQNNGVVDDSQLPKDRFSAERLKGVDSTLKIQPAKLEDSAVYLCASSLLSSEQFFGPGTRLTVL.